One sample yielded the 30 T cell receptor beta chains listed below, sequenced in a study of control samples from healthy donors and cancer patients. TCRdb's copy holds only in-frame clones and misses some; the assay was immunoSEQ multiplex PCR. The data hold approximately 50,000 clones, with 85% to 95% observed a single time. Sequenced: PBMCs. Every receptor here comes from a man aged 25 to 40 with colorectal cancer.

The gene calls are TRBV6-2 or TRBV6-3 and TRBJ1-6; D gene ambiguous. Looked up from germline, CDR1 is MNHEY and CDR2 is SVGEGT. V lost 6 bases, J lost 3 bases, and 21 bases lay in between. This CDR3 contains 18 residues. CDR3 sequence (DNA): TGTGCCAGCAGCCCCCCTCGGAAGACGGCTTACTATAATTCACCCCTCCACTTT. This sequence encodes CASSPPRKTAYYNSPLHF.

The chain is built from TRBV5-1 and TRBJ1-2; 7 bases are shared with TRBD1. The V gene end was trimmed by 3 bases and the J gene end by 0 bases; junction bases not matched to a gene: 2. CDR1 is SGHRS, CDR2 YFSETQ, per germline. This CDR3 is 14 amino acids long. DNA for the CDR3: TGCGCCAGCAGCTCGACAGGGACTAACTATGGCTACACCTTC. As protein: CASSSTGTNYGYTF.

The chain employs TRBV5-1 and TRBJ1-2; the D gene is possibly TRBD1 (6 bases). CDR3 length equals 14 residues. From germline, CDR1 is SGHRS and CDR2 YFSETQ. Between the trimmed V and J ends, which lost 4 bases and 4 bases, there was a span of 14 bases. The CDR3, as DNA: TGCGCCAGCAGCCCACAGGGAAGTGGCTATGGCTACACCTTC. Translated: CASSPQGSGYGYTF.

The chain combines TRBV28 with TRBJ2-2, with D perhaps assigned TRBD1 or TRBD2 (5 bases each). Germline V gene sequence: CDR1 MDHEN, CDR2 SYDVKM. The CDR3 spans 13 residues. Trimming took off 7 bases at V and 5 bases at J, with 11 bases between the two ends. The DNA for the CDR3 is TGTGCCAGCATAGGGACGATAACCGGGGAGCTGTTTTTT. Translating gives CASIGTITGELFF.

The genes are TRBV4-3 and TRBJ1-6; no firm D call. Germline V gene sequence: CDR1 LGHNA, CDR2 YSLEER. Trimming pared 0 bases from V and 10 bases from J, leaving 19 bases between. The CDR3 contains 17 residues. The CDR3 sequence is CASSQDRTGWSGSPLHF. Here the CDR3 DNA reads TGCGCCAGCAGCCAAGATCGGACGGGTTGGTCGGGGTCACCCCTCCACTTT.

This chain uses TRBV15 with TRBJ1-1, with 10 bases that match TRBD1. V dropped 1 base and J dropped 1; count of bases not matched to a gene: 9. This CDR3 is 18 amino acids long. Per the germline V gene, CDR1 is LNHNV and CDR2 is YYDKDF (reference sequence). The chain's CDR3 is CATSRGAGTGARNTEAFF. CDR3 in DNA: TGTGCCACCAGCAGAGGAGCCGGGACAGGGGCGAGGAACACTGAAGCTTTCTTT.

The rearrangement links TRBV4-1 to TRBJ2-1, with 12 nucleotides matching TRBD2. The trim removed 4 bases at V and 4 bases at J, leaving 5 bases unmatched. Germline V lookup: CDR1 MGHRA, CDR2 YSYEKL. This CDR3 is 16 amino acids long. The CDR3 is CASSLIGLAGYNEQFF. The CDR3 coding sequence is TGCGCCAGCAGCCTGATCGGACTAGCGGGGTACAATGAGCAGTTCTTC.

The rearrangement links TRBV30 to TRBJ1-3, with D unresolved. The CDR3 covers 13 residues. V lost 2 bases to trimming and J lost 0 bases, with 5 bases between them. Germline V gene sequence: CDR1 GTSNPN, CDR2 SVGIG (reference sequence). As DNA, the CDR3 is TGTGCCTGGAGTTCGGCCTCTGGAAACACCATATATTTT. Its translation is CAWSSASGNTIYF.

V is TRBV5-1 and J is TRBJ2-2; 11 positions match TRBD1. Germline CDR1 and CDR2: SGHRS and YFSETQ. The V segment lost 6 bases and the J segment 4 bases; nucleotides outside the gene matches: 11. This CDR3 has 17 amino acids. The CDR3 nucleotides are TGCGCCAGCAACCCGAGATCCGGGACAGGGGGCACCGGGGAGCTGTTTTTT. Translated: CASNPRSGTGGTGELFF. The full variable domain, with the rest looked up from reference TRBV5-1 and TRBJ2-2, is KAGVTQTPRYLIKTRGQQVTLSCSPISGHRSVSWYQQTPGQGLQFLFEYFSETQRNKGNFPGRFSGRQFSNSRSEMNVSTLELGDSALYLCASNPRSGTGGTGELFFGEGSRLTVL.

The chain couples TRBV10-3 to TRBJ1-1, with D uncertain. V dropped 5 bases and J dropped 5 bases, with 15 bases sitting between them. CDR3 length equals 14 residues. Looked up from germline, CDR1 is ENHRY and CDR2 is SYGVKD. CDR3 residues: CAISQEAKGTEAFF. CDR3 nucleotides: TGTGCCATCAGTCAAGAGGCCAAAGGAACTGAAGCTTTCTTT.

V and J are TRBV6-2 or TRBV6-3 and TRBJ1-6, with D perhaps TRBD1 (5 bases). Trimming cost V 2 bases and J 12 bases, with 5 bases left between them. The CDR3 is made up of 11 amino acids. Germline V gives CDR1 MNHEY, CDR2 SVGEGT. In DNA form, the CDR3 reads TGTGCCAGCAGTTACGGGGGACCCCTCCACTTT. It codes for CASSYGGPLHF.

The J gene is TRBJ2-1, the V gene TRBV6-2 or TRBV6-3; 9 nucleotides line up with TRBD2. The V gene's germline CDR1 is MNHEY and CDR2 SVGEGT. After removal of 2 bases from V and 7 bases from J, the junction contained 12 bases not matched to a gene. This CDR3 region has 17 residues. The CDR3, as DNA: TGTGCCAGCAGTTACGGAGGCGGGGGGGCGGCTGGGAATGAGCAGTTCTTC. This sequence encodes CASSYGGGGAAGNEQFF.

The sample holds one count of this clone. The chain couples TRBV6-5 to TRBJ2-7; D is unresolved. Germline loops: CDR1 MNHEY, CDR2 SVGAGI. The V end lost 0 bases, the J end lost 4 bases, and 16 bases lay between the germline ends. CDR3 length: 16 amino acids. CDR3 in amino acids: CASSYSASGAFYEQYF. DNA for the CDR3: TGTGCCAGCAGTTACTCGGCCTCTGGCGCTTTTTACGAGCAGTACTTC.

The sample holds one count of this clone. This chain links TRBV29-1 with TRBJ2-1, with D possibly matching TRBD1 (6 bases). This CDR3 has 13 amino acids. Germline CDR1 reads SQVTM; CDR2 reads ANQGSEA. V was cut by 1 base and J by 6 bases, with 10 bases left in between. The CDR3 bases are TGCAGCGTTGAAGGTGGCAGGGGCAATGAGCAGTTCTTC. Its translation: CSVEGGRGNEQFF.

The chain joins TRBV7-8 to TRBJ1-1, with D possibly TRBD1 on 5 matching bases. The ends were cut back, 5 bases at V and 6 bases at J, with 16 bases in the middle. CDR1 is SGHVS and CDR2 is FQNEAQ in the germline V gene. CDR3 length: 14 amino acids. DNA of the CDR3: TGTGCCAGCAGCCCCCCAGGGAAGGGAGCTGAAGCTTTCTTT. Protein sequence: CASSPPGKGAEAFF.

This chain links TRBV4-1 with TRBJ1-2; D gene uncertain. The CDR3 sequence is 13 residues long. Trimming pared 0 bases from V and 8 bases from J, leaving 10 bases between. CDR1 and CDR2 from the germline V gene are MGHRA and YSYEKL. CDR3 sequence reads: CASSQELGLGYTF. CDR3 bases: TGCGCCAGCAGCCAAGAACTGGGTCTGGGCTACACCTTC.

The V call is TRBV9, the J call TRBJ2-1, with 10 bases lining up with TRBD2. Per germline, CDR1 SGDLS and CDR2 YYNGEE. CDR3 length: 16 residues. The junction had 7 bases not matched to a gene; V was cut back by 0 bases and J by 7 bases. DNA of the CDR3: TGTGCCAGCAGCGTAGAGTCAGCGGGGGGGCCAAATGAGCAGTTCTTC. As protein: CASSVESAGGPNEQFF.

This clone is a singleton in its sample. This chain uses TRBV18 with TRBJ1-3; D not certain. Germline V gene lookup returns CDR1 KGHSH and CDR2 LQKENI. V shed 1 base and J shed 0 bases, with 10 bases lying between them. The length of the CDR3 is 16 residues. DNA for the CDR3: TGTGCCAGCTCACCACTGAGGCCAAGCTCTGGAAACACCATATATTTT. This gives the protein CASSPLRPSSGNTIYF.

The rearrangement joins TRBV7-2 to TRBJ2-7, with 11 bases aligning to TRBD2. The CDR3 is made up of 15 amino acids. The ends lost 0 bases at V and 5 bases at J; junction bases unmatched: 3. Germline values: CDR1 SGHTA, CDR2 FQGNSA. The CDR3 region has the DNA TGTGCCAGCAGCTTAGCACTAGCGGGGGCTAACGAGCAGTACTTC. It is translated as CASSLALAGANEQYF.

The genes are TRBV6-5 and TRBJ1-1; possible D gene TRBD1, 5 bases. V dropped 0 bases and J dropped 4 bases, with 9 bases sitting between them. The CDR3 is made up of 14 amino acids. Per the germline V gene, CDR1 is MNHEY and CDR2 is SVGAGI. In DNA, the CDR3 is TGTGCCAGCAGTTACTCGGGGGTTCTCACTGAAGCTTTCTTT. Translation: CASSYSGVLTEAFF.

The V and J genes are TRBV4-1 and TRBJ1-4, with 7 bases aligning to TRBD1. The ends lost 2 bases at V and 0 bases at J; junction bases unmatched: 0. CDR1 is MGHRA and CDR2 is YSYEKL in the germline V gene. The CDR3 runs to 15 residues. This chain's CDR3 is CASSQQGATNEKLFF. The CDR3 bases are TGCGCCAGCAGCCAACAGGGGGCAACTAATGAAAAACTGTTTTTT.

The rearrangement joins TRBV5-1 to TRBJ1-1; 9 bases map to TRBD1. Per germline, CDR1 SGHRS and CDR2 YFSETQ. This CDR3 contains 14 residues. Losses at the gene ends were 7 bases for V and 3 bases for J; bases not matched to a gene: 7. The CDR3 sequence is CASGLGTGYTEAFF. DNA for the CDR3: TGCGCCAGCGGACTCGGGACAGGGTACACTGAAGCTTTCTTT.

Written as DNA, the CDR3 is TGTGCCAGCTCTGGACGGGGACAGTCTAAGAACACTGAAGCTTTCTTT. This sequence encodes CASSGRGQSKNTEAFF. The chain is built from TRBV18 and TRBJ1-1, with 7 bases fitting TRBD1. The CDR3 runs to 16 residues. CDR1 and CDR2 from the germline V gene are KGHSH and LQKENI. Losses at the gene ends were 6 bases for V and 1 base for J; bases not matched to a gene: 11.

The rearrangement links TRBV4-1 to TRBJ1-2; D uncertain. The V and J ends lost 2 bases and 0 bases respectively, with 13 bases between them. The CDR3 has 16 residues. CDR1 is MGHRA, CDR2 YSYEKL, per germline. CDR3 sequence reads: CASSQWSAPANYGYTF. The CDR3 bases are TGCGCCAGCAGCCAATGGTCCGCACCAGCTAACTATGGCTACACCTTC.

V gene TRBV4-3 combines with J gene TRBJ2-1, with TRBD1 matching over 7 bases. Trimming cost V 1 base and J 1 base; bases outside gene matches: 7. Germline V gene lookup returns CDR1 LGHNA and CDR2 YSLEER. CDR3 size: 17 residues. CDR3 sequence: CASSQAPGGTSYNEQFF. CDR3 DNA sequence: TGCGCCAGCAGCCAAGCCCCAGGGGGAACTTCCTACAATGAGCAGTTCTTC.

The chain joins TRBV10-3 to TRBJ1-3; D might be TRBD1 (5 bases). With 0 bases removed from V and 1 base from J, the gap between germline ends came to 10 bases. The CDR3 is made up of 16 amino acids. The V gene's germline CDR1 is ENHRY and CDR2 SYGVKD. The CDR3 loop is CAISESQVTSGNTIYF. CDR3 DNA sequence: TGTGCCATCAGTGAGTCACAGGTGACGTCTGGAAACACCATATATTTT.

The genes are TRBV2 and TRBJ2-2; 9 bases fit TRBD1. Germline assignment: CDR1 SNHLY and CDR2 FYNNEI. J lost 7 bases, V lost 5 bases, and 5 bases had no gene match. This CDR3 is built from 14 residues. This CDR3 reads CASSTTGGDGELFF. For the CDR3, the DNA is TGTGCCAGCAGTACGACAGGGGGTGACGGGGAGCTGTTTTTT.

The chain joins TRBV19 to TRBJ1-5, with D maybe TRBD1 (6 bases). V was trimmed by 7 bases and J by 3 bases, leaving 13 bases between them. The CDR3 is 14 amino acids. Germline V gives CDR1 LNHDA, CDR2 SQIVND (reference sequence). In nucleotides, the CDR3 is TGTGCCAGTACCTCCACAGGGCTCAATCAGCCCCAGCATTTT. It codes for CASTSTGLNQPQHF.

The V gene is TRBV5-1, the J gene TRBJ2-6, with D possibly being TRBD2 (6 bases). Germline CDR1 reads SGHRS; CDR2 reads YFSETQ. The germline V and J ends were trimmed by 4 bases and 2 bases, with 13 bases remaining between them. The CDR3 covers 16 residues. Written as DNA, the CDR3 is TGCGCCAGCAGCCAAGATGGGGGGACTGGGGCCAACGTCCTGACTTTC. Amino acid sequence: CASSQDGGTGANVLTF.

The rearrangement uses TRBV4-1 and TRBJ2-5; D not certain. The CDR3 sequence is 13 residues long. The germline CDR1 and CDR2 sequences are MGHRA and YSYEKL. V gave up 4 bases and J gave up 5 bases, with 11 bases separating them. This chain's CDR3 is CASSLELIETQYF. CDR3 sequence (DNA): TGCGCCAGCAGCCTAGAGCTCATCGAGACCCAGTACTTC.